The clone carrying this TCR beta chain was seen a handful of times. Alongside a J-beta primer mix, a sample-barcoded 5' primer served in a second PCR lasting about 7 to 11 cycles. One entry per CDR3 protein, called by TCRdb with MiXCR from the 5' RACE reads. The table records approximately 770,000 distinct CDR3 sequences, 55% to 75% of them present only once. The record originates from a study of blood T cells in healthy people across ages. Trimming removed 5 bases from V and 5 bases from J, with 16 bases in between. Germline loops: CDR1 SGHTA, CDR2 FQGNSA. The CDR3 loop spans 15 amino acids. The sequencing sample was made of blood. This chain links TRBV7-2 with TRBJ2-1, with D uncertain. The source of this sequence is a young man in good health. The CDR3 here is CASSPALGRNNEQFF. CDR3 nucleotides: TGTGCCAGCAGCCCAGCCCTCGGGCGGAACAATGAGCAGTTCTTC.